The rows below give T cell receptor beta chains drawn from one sample of a study of CD8 T cells in ankylosing spondylitis. TCRdb analysed the 5' RACE reads with MiXCR anew, one entry per CDR3 protein. Among about 450,000 distinct CDR3 sequences listed, around 26% were seen once. The sequenced sample was blood, either unsorted or a sorted T cell fraction (not recorded which). These receptors came from a male donor with ankylosing spondylitis. The CDR3 runs from the conserved cysteine through the conserved F or W. D genes are given only for firm matches. Clone size appears in some rows only: once, few, many, or a class for an expanded clone.

CDR3nt	CDR3aa	j_gene	d_gene	v_gene	abundance
TGTGCCAGCAGTTCGGACAGGACGGATCAGCCCCAGCATTTT	CASSSDRTDQPQHF	TRBJ1-5	TRBD1	TRBV12-3/TRBV12-4	many
TGTGCCAGCAGCTTAGCAAGCGGGTATCGCACCGGGGAGCTGTTTTTT	CASSLASGYRTGELFF	TRBJ2-2	-	TRBV7-2	few
TGTGCCAGCAGCTTAGACATTTGGAATGAGCAGTTCTTC	CASSLDIWNEQFF	TRBJ2-1	-	TRBV11-2	few
TGTGCCAGCAGCCAACCGGGACGGCAACAAGAGACCCAGTACTTC	CASSQPGRQQETQYF	TRBJ2-5	-	TRBV4-2	few
TGTGCCAGCAGGCCGACAGGGCGAGATACGCAGTATTTT	CASRPTGRDTQYF	TRBJ2-3	TRBD1	TRBV6-1	few
TGCAGTCCTCAGGGGGGATCGAACACTGAAGCTTTCTTT	CSPQGGSNTEAFF	TRBJ1-1	TRBD1	TRBV20-1	-
TGCGCCAGCAGCCCCGGACTAGCGGTTGGCTCCTACAATGAGCAGTTCTTC	CASSPGLAVGSYNEQFF	TRBJ2-1	TRBD2	TRBV10-2	-
TGTGCCAGTAGGGAGACTAGCTCTGGGGCCAACGTCCTGACTTTC	CASRETSSGANVLTF	TRBJ2-6	-	TRBV19	few
TGTGCCAGCAGCCAAAGAGGACAGGGGGCGTTAGGTGGCTACACCTTC	CASSQRGQGALGGYTF	TRBJ1-2	TRBD1	TRBV3-1	few
TGCAGTGCTAGGGCGAGCGGGAGGGCCACAGATACGCAGTATTTT	CSARASGRATDTQYF	TRBJ2-3	TRBD2	TRBV20-1	once
TGTGCCAGCACTTACACGGGACTACCCACAGATACGCAGTATTTT	CASTYTGLPTDTQYF	TRBJ2-3	TRBD2	TRBV7-9	-
TGTGCCAGCAGTGAAGGCCCGATCTCTGGGGCCAACGTCCTGACTTTC	CASSEGPISGANVLTF	TRBJ2-6	-	TRBV2	few
TGTGCCAGCAGGTACCGGACAGGGGACGAGACCCAGTACTTC	CASRYRTGDETQYF	TRBJ2-5	TRBD1	TRBV2	few
TGTGCCACCAGTGACTCGAGACAGGGTGAGATTACTGAGCAGTTCTTC	CATSDSRQGEITEQFF	TRBJ2-1	TRBD1	TRBV24-1	few
TGCAGTGCTAACGGGGTACTAGCGGGATGGGACGGGTACAATGAGCAGTTCTTC	CSANGVLAGWDGYNEQFF	TRBJ2-1	TRBD2	TRBV20-1	few
TGTGCCAGCAGCCAGATCAGGCCCAACGCGCTAGCCAAAAACATTCAGTACTTC	CASSQIRPNALAKNIQYF	TRBJ2-4	-	TRBV4-2	few
TGTGCCAGCAGCCTCCAACTGACTATGAACACTGAAGCTTTCTTT	CASSLQLTMNTEAFF	TRBJ1-1	-	TRBV3-1	few
TGTGCCACCAGCATTTCGACAGGGGGGGAAAAACTGTTTTTT	CATSISTGGEKLFF	TRBJ1-4	TRBD1	TRBV15	-
TGTGCCAGCAGCCAAGATCCACGGGGGATCGGGGAGCTGTTTTTT	CASSQDPRGIGELFF	TRBJ2-2	-	TRBV4-2	few
TGTGCCAGCAGTTTGAGGCAGATGAACACTGAAGCTTTCTTT	CASSLRQMNTEAFF	TRBJ1-1	-	TRBV12-3/TRBV12-4	few
TGTGCCAGCTCAACAGGGTTGGGCTATGGCTACACCTTC	CASSTGLGYGYTF	TRBJ1-2	-	TRBV18	once
TGTGCCAGCAGGGCTAGCGCGAACACCGGGGAGCTGTTTTTT	CASRASANTGELFF	TRBJ2-2	-	TRBV14	many
TGTGCCAGTAGGACCCAAGCGGGCTCCTACAATGAGCAGTTCTTC	CASRTQAGSYNEQFF	TRBJ2-1	-	TRBV19	-
TGCAGTGCTAGAGGGGCCAGGGGAGGGCTTGATGAGCAGTTCTTC	CSARGARGGLDEQFF	TRBJ2-1	-	TRBV20-1	-
TGCAGCGTTGAAACTCTCGGGCAGGGGGCTGGTGAAGCTTTCTTT	CSVETLGQGAGEAFF	TRBJ1-1	TRBD1	TRBV29-1	-
TGTGCCATCAGTGAGTCCCTAGCGGGAGTCCCGTACCAAGAGACCCAGTACTTC	CAISESLAGVPYQETQYF	TRBJ2-5	TRBD2	TRBV10-3	few
TGTGCCAGCAGTTCTGAGTCGGGGATAGAGACCCAGTACTTC	CASSSESGIETQYF	TRBJ2-5	-	TRBV12-3/TRBV12-4	-
TGTGCCAGCAGCCAAGATGGGGCAGGAAACACCGGGGAGCTGTTTTTT	CASSQDGAGNTGELFF	TRBJ2-2	-	TRBV3-1	few
TGTGCCAGCAGCTTCTTAATCCCCGATACGCAGTATTTT	CASSFLIPDTQYF	TRBJ2-3	-	TRBV11-2	-
TGCGCCAGCAGCTCACGTCCGCTAGCGGGAGAGAACTCCTACAATGAGCAGTTCTTC	CASSSRPLAGENSYNEQFF	TRBJ2-1	TRBD2	TRBV5-1	few
TGCAGTGCTAGGAGGATCTCTGGAAACACCATATATTTT	CSARRISGNTIYF	TRBJ1-3	-	TRBV20-1	-